This TCR beta chain was identified during a study of T cells expressing NK-cell markers. Points on this clonotype: Its antigen is not identified.

General study results and limits: Expanded NKG2C+ T cell clones had unclear HCMV specificity.

Germline CDR1 LGHNA, CDR2 YSLEER. There are 15 residues in the CDR3. No DNA is given; TCRdb re-called the 5' RACE reads and lists each CDR3 protein once. Recorded for this sample: roughly 120,000 distinct CDR3 sequences. This TCR came from a woman aged 18-69 years in good health. Sequencing was performed on blood T cells: a sorted CD56 or NKG2C T cell subset, CD4+ or CD8+ T cells, or bulk PBMC T cells (not recorded which). The rearrangement joins TRBV4-3 to TRBJ1-5. CDR3 residues: CASSQDHPSNQPQHF.